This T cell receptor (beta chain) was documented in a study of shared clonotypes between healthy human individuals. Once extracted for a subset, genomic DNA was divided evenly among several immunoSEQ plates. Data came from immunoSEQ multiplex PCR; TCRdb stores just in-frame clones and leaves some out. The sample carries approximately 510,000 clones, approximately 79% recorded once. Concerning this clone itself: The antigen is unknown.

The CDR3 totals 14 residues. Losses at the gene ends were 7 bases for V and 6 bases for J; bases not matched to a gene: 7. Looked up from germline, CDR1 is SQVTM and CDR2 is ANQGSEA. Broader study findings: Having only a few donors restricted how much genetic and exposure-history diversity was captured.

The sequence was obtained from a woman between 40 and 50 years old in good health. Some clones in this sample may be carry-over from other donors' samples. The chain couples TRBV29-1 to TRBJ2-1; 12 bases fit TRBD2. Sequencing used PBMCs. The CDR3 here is CSATLAGGRNEQFF. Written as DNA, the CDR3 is TGCAGCGCTACCCTAGCGGGAGGGCGCAATGAGCAGTTCTTC.